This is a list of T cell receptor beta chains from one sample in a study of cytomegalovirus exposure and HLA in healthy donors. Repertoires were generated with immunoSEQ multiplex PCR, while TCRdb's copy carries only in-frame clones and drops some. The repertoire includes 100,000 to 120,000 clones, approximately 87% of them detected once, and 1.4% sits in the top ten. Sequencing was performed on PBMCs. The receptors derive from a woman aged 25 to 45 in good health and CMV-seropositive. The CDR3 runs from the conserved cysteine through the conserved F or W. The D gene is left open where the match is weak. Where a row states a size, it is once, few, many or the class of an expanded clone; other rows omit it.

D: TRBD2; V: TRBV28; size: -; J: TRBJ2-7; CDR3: CASRPTLLAGTYEQYF; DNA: TGTGCCAGCAGACCCACCTTACTAGCGGGGACCTACGAGCAGTACTTC
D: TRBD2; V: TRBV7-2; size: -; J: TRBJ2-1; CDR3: CASSYRLAGARDNEQFF; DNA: TGTGCCAGCAGCTACAGACTAGCGGGGGCCCGTGACAATGAGCAGTTCTTC
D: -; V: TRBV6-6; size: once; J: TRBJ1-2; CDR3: CASSYSAYGYTF; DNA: TGTGCCAGCAGTTACTCGGCCTATGGCTACACCTTC
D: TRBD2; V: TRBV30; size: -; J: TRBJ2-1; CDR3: CAWSSGEGGYEQFF; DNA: TGTGCCTGGTCAAGCGGGGAGGGCGGGTATGAGCAGTTCTTC
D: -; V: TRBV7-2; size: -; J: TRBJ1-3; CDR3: CASSLLSGNTIYF; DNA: TGTGCCAGCAGCCTGTTATCCGGAAACACCATATATTTT
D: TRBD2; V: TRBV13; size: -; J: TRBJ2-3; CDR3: CASSSTSGGAPDTQYF; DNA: TGTGCCAGCAGCTCCACTAGCGGGGGGGCCCCAGATACGCAGTATTTT
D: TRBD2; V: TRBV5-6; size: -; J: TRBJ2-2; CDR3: CASSSTAGVAGELFF; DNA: TGTGCCAGCAGCTCCACAGCGGGAGTGGCCGGGGAGCTGTTTTTT
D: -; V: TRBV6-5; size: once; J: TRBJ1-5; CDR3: CASSARTDGQPQHF; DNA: TGTGCCAGCAGTGCCAGGACAGATGGTCAGCCCCAGCATTTT
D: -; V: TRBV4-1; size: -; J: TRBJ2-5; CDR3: CASSQNSGETQYF; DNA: TGCGCCAGCAGCCAGAATAGCGGAGAGACCCAGTACTTC
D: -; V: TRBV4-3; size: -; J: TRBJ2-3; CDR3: CASSQARGNTQYF; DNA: TGCGCCAGCAGCCAAGCCCGGGGGAATACGCAGTATTTT
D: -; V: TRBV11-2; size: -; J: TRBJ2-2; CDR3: CASSLVTGPGELFF; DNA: TGTGCCAGCAGCTTAGTAACAGGGCCCGGGGAGCTGTTTTTT
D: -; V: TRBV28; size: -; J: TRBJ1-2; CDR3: CASLEGRNYGYTF; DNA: TGTGCCAGCCTGGAGGGGAGGAACTATGGCTACACCTTC
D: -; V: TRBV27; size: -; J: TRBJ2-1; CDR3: CASSYRDSYNEQFF; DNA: TGTGCCAGCAGTTACAGGGACTCCTACAATGAGCAGTTCTTC
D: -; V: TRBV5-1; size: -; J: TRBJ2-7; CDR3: CASSLGTIYEQYF; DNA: TGCGCCAGCAGCTTAGGGACAATCTACGAGCAGTACTTC
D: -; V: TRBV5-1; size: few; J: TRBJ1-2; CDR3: CASSLGRTAYYGYTF; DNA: TGCGCCAGCAGCTTGGGTCGGACAGCCTACTATGGCTACACCTTC
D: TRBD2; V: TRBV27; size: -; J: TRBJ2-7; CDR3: CASSFKAEGGSEQYF; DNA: TGTGCCAGCAGTTTTAAAGCGGAGGGCGGGAGTGAGCAGTACTTC
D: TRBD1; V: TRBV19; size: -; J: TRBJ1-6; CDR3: CASSLTGAGSPLHF; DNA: TGTGCCAGTAGTCTTACAGGGGCGGGTTCACCCCTCCACTTT
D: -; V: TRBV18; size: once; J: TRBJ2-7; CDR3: CASSRAGFSYEQYF; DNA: TGTGCCAGCTCACGGGCGGGTTTCTCCTACGAGCAGTACTTC
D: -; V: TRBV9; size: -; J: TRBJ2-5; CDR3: CASSVDPDLLRETQYF; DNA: TGTGCCAGCAGCGTAGATCCAGACCTCTTGCGGGAGACCCAGTACTTC
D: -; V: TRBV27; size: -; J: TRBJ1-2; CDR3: CASSQAGDGYTF; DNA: TGTGCCAGCAGTCAAGCGGGGGACGGCTACACCTTC